This TCR beta chain was captured by sequencing in a study of blood T cell repertoires in COVID-19. This CDR3 has 14 amino acids. J gave up 5 bases and V 6 bases, and 8 bases lay outside the gene matches. Germline V gene data show CDR1 as ENHRY and CDR2 as SYGVKD. Assay used: immunoSEQ multiplex PCR; TCRdb lists only in-frame clones, some missing. The top ten hold approximately 9.8% of the sample, which has around 270,000 clones, roughly 86% seen once. This sequence originates from a man aged 35 to 55 who had recovered from COVID-19. The J gene is TRBJ2-7, the V gene TRBV10-3; TRBD1 matches at 9 bases. Sequenced material: peripheral blood. Written as DNA, the CDR3 is TGTGCCATCAGAGATAACAGGGGGCTGGACGAGCAGTACTTC. This encodes CAIRDNRGLDEQYF.